This T cell receptor (beta chain) came from a study of radiation and T cells in renal cell carcinoma. Documented time point: blood 4 weeks post-SBRT, at nephrectomy. Treatment noted: 15 Gy SBRT to primary tumor, nephrectomy 4 weeks later. Germline loops: CDR1 SGHTA, CDR2 FQGNSA. J lost 3 bases, V lost 6 bases, and 2 bases had no gene match. The CDR3 length is 13 residues. Some clones are missing from TCRdb's copy, which holds only in-frame ones; the method was immunoSEQ multiplex PCR. The sample includes approximately 65,000 clones, about 83% of them seen just once. Concerning this clone: This CDR3 is also generated by other DNA sequences in the sample.

The rearrangement links TRBV7-2 to TRBJ1-1, with TRBD1 matching over 9 bases. Sequenced here: blood, sampled from a patient whose treatment included radiotherapy and nephrectomy. This receptor was identified in a man aged 60-69 years with renal cell carcinoma. The CDR3 here is CASRWTGDTEAFF. CDR3 coding DNA: TGTGCCAGCAGATGGACAGGGGACACTGAAGCTTTCTTT.